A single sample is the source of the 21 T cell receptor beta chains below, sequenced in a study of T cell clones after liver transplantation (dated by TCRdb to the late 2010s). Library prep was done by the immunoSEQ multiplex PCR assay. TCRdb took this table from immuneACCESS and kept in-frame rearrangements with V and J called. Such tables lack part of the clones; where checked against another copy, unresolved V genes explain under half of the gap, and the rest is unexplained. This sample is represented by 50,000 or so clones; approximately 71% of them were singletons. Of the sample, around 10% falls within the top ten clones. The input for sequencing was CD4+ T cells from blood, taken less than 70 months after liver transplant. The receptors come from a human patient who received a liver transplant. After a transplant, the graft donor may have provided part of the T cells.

DNA for the CDR3: TGCGCCAGCAGCTCTGGGGACTCTGGAAACACCATATATTTT. Its protein is CASSSGDSGNTIYF. The chain has TRBV5-1 and TRBJ1-3; the D is unclear. Germline CDR1 reads SGHRS; CDR2 reads YFSETQ. The CDR3 sequence is 14 residues long. Between the trimmed V and J ends, which lost 3 bases and 0 bases, there was a span of 7 bases.

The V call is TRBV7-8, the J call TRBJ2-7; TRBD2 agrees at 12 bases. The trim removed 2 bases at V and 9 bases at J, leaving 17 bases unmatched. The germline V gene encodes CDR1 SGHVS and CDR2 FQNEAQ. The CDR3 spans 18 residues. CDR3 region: CASSLPGLAGDMLRGQYF. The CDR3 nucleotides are TGTGCCAGCAGCTTACCGGGACTAGCGGGCGACATGCTACGAGGGCAGTACTTC. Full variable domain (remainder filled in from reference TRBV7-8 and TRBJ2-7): GAGVSQSPRYKVAKRGQDVALRCDPISGHVSLFWYQQALGQGPEFLTYFQNEAQLDKSGLPSDRFFAERPEGSVSTLKIQRTQQEDSAVYLCASSLPGLAGDMLRGQYFGPGTRLTVT.

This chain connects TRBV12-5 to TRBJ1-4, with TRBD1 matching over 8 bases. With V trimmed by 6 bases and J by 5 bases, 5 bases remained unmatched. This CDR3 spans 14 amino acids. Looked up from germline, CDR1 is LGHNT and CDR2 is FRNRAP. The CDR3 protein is CASGGQEHNEKLFF. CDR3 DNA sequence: TGTGCTAGTGGGGGACAGGAACACAATGAAAAACTGTTTTTT.

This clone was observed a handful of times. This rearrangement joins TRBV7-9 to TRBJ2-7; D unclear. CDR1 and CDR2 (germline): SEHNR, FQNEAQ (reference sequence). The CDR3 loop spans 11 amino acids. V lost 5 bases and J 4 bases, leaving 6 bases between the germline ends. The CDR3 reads CASSLTYEQYF. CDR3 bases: TGTGCCAGCAGCCTGACATACGAGCAGTACTTC. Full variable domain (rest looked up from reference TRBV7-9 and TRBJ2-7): DTGVSQNPRHKITKRGQNVTFRCDPISEHNRLYWYRQTLGQGPEFLTYFQNEAQLEKSRLLSDRFSAERPKGSFSTLEIQRTEQGDSAMYLCASSLTYEQYFGPGTRLTVT.

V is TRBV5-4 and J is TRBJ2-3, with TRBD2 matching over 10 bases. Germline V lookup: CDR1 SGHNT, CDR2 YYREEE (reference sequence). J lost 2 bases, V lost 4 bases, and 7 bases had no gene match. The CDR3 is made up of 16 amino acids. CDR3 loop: CASSLTSGVITDTQYF. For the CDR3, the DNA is TGTGCCAGCAGCCTCACTAGCGGGGTAATCACAGATACGCAGTATTTT.

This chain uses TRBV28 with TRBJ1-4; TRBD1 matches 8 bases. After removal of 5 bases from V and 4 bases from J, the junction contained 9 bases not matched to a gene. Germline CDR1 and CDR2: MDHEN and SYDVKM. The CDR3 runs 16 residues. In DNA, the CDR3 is TGTGCCAGCAGTCTTACAGGGGGTTATAGTAATGAAAAACTGTTTTTT. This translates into CASSLTGGYSNEKLFF.

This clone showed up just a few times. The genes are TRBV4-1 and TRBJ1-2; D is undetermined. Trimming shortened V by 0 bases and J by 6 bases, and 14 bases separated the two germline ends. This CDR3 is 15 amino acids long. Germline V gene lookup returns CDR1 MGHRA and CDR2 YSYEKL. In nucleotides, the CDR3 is TGCGCCAGCAGCCAAGATGGGCGAATTCCCGATGGCTACACCTTC. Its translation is CASSQDGRIPDGYTF.

CDR3 in amino acids: CASSEQGSQNIQYF. The DNA of the CDR3 is TGTGCCAGCAGTGAACAGGGTTCCCAAAACATTCAGTACTTC. The gene calls are TRBV6-5 and TRBJ2-4, with D maybe TRBD1 (6 bases). CDR3 size: 14 residues. CDR1 and CDR2 from the germline V gene are MNHEY and SVGAGI. V lost 5 bases to trimming and J lost 5 bases, with 13 bases between them.

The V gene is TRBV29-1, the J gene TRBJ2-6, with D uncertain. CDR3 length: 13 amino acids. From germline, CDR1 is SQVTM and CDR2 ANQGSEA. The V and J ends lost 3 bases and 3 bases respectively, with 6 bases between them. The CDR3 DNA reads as TGCAGCGTTGACCTTTATGGGGCCAACGTCCTGACTTTC. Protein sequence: CSVDLYGANVLTF.

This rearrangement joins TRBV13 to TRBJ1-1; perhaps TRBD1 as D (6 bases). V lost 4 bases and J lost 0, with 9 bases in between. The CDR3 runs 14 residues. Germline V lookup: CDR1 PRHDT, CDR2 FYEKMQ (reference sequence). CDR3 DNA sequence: TGTGCCAGCAGCTCGTGGGGGCTGAACACTGAAGCTTTCTTT. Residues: CASSSWGLNTEAFF.

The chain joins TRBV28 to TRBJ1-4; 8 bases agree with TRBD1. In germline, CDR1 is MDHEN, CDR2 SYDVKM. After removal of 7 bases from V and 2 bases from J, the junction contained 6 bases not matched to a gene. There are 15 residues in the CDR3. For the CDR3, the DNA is TGTGCCAGCAATACAGGGGGAAGGACTAATGAAAAACTGTTTTTT. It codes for CASNTGGRTNEKLFF.

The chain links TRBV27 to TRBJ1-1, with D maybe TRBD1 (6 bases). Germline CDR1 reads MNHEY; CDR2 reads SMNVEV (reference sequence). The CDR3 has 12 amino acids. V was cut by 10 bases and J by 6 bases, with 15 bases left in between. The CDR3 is CATRTEFSEAFF. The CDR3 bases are TGTGCCACCAGGACAGAGTTCTCTGAAGCTTTCTTT.

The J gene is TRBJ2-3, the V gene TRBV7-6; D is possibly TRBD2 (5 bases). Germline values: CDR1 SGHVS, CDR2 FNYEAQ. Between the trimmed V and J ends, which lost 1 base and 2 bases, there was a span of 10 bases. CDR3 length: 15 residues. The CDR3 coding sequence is TGTGCCAGCAGCTTAGTCGGACTCCTCACAGATACGCAGTATTTT. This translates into CASSLVGLLTDTQYF.

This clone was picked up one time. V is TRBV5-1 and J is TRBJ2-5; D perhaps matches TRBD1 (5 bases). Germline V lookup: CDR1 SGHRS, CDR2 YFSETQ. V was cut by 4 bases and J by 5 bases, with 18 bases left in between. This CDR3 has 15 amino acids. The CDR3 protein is CASSRGTPDEETQYF. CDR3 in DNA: TGCGCCAGCAGCAGGGGTACCCCCGATGAGGAGACCCAGTACTTC.

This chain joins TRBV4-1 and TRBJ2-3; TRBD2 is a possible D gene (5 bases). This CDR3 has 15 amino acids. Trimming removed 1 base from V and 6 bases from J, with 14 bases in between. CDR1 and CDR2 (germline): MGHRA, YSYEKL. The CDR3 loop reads CASSQANSRGDTQYF. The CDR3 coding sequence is TGCGCCAGCAGCCAAGCCAATTCACGAGGGGATACGCAGTATTTT.

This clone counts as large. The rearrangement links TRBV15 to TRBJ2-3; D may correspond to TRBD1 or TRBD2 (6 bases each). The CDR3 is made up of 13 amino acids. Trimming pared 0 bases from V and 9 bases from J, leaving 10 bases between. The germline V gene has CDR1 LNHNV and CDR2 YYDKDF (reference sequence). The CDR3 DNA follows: TGTGCCACCAGCAGAGATCAAGGGGGGACGCAGTATTTT. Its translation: CATSRDQGGTQYF.

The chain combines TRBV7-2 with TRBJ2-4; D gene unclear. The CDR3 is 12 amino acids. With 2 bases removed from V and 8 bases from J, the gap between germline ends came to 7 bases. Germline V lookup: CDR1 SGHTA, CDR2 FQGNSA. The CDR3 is CASSLQDYIQYF. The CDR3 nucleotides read TGTGCCAGCAGCTTACAGGATTACATTCAGTACTTC.

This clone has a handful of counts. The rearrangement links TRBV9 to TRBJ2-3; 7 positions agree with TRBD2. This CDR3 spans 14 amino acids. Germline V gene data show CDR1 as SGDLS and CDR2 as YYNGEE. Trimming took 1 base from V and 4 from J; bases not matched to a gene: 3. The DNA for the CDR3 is TGTGCCAGCAGCGTAACTAGCGAACCAGATACGCAGTATTTT. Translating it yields CASSVTSEPDTQYF.

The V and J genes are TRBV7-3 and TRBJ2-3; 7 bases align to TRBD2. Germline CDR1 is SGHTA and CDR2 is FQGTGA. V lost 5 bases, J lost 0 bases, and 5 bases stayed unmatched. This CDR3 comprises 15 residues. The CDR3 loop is CASSGASGSTDTQYF. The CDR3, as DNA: TGTGCCAGCAGCGGTGCTAGCGGTAGCACAGATACGCAGTATTTT.

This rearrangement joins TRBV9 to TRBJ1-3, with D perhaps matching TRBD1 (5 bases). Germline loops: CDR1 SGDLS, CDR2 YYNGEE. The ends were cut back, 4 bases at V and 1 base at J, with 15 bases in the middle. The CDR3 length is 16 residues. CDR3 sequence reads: CASSLDQGLSGNTIYF. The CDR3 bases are TGTGCCAGCAGCTTAGACCAGGGTTTATCTGGAAACACCATATATTTT.

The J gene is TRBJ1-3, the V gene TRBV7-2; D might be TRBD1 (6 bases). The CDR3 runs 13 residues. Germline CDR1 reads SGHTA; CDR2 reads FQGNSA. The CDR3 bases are TGTGCAGCAGGGGAACCGGGTGGAAACACCATATATTTT. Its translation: CAAGEPGGNTIYF.